A selection of T cell receptor beta chains follows, all from one sample in a study of blood T cell repertoires in COVID-19. Data came from immunoSEQ multiplex PCR; TCRdb stores just in-frame clones and leaves some out. The sample shows approximately 110,000 clones, approximately 86% of them seen only once. The sequencing input was peripheral blood. The receptors here all came from a man between 35 and 55 years old with acute or convalescent COVID-19. The CDR3 runs from the conserved cysteine through the conserved F or W. D genes are given only for firm matches. Where a row states a size, it is once, few, many or the class of an expanded clone; other rows omit it.

>TRBJ2-7|-|TRBV18|-
CASSPRGLHYEQYF
TGTGCCAGCTCACCCAGGGGTCTTCACTACGAGCAGTACTTC
>TRBJ2-3|-|TRBV14|TRBD2
CASSTSPPGLARLGTDTQYF
TGTGCCAGCAGCACTTCTCCACCGGGACTAGCTCGTTTGGGCACAGATACGCAGTATTTT
>TRBJ1-2|-|TRBV5-1|TRBD1
CASTPDRAILDGYTF
TGCGCCAGCACCCCGGACAGGGCCATTCTTGATGGCTACACCTTC
>TRBJ2-7|-|TRBV2|TRBD2
CASSGLAESYEQYF
TGTGCCAGCAGCGGACTAGCGGAATCCTACGAGCAGTACTTC
>TRBJ1-5|-|TRBV6-2/TRBV6-3|-
CASSYSRISNQPQHF
TGTGCCAGCAGTTACTCGCGGATTAGCAATCAGCCCCAGCATTTT
>TRBJ2-3|-|TRBV6-5|TRBD1
CASNEMGQSTDTQYF
TGTGCCAGCAACGAGATGGGACAGAGCACAGATACGCAGTATTTT
>TRBJ1-4|-|TRBV10-2|-
CASSDDGLNEKLFF
TGCGCCAGCAGTGATGACGGACTAAATGAAAAACTGTTTTTT
>TRBJ2-7|-|TRBV3-1/TRBV3-2|-
CASSNPPRAYEQYF
TGTGCCAGCAGCAATCCCCCGCGGGCCTACGAGCAGTACTTC
>TRBJ2-3|-|TRBV2|TRBD2
CASSVTSGYSTDTQYF
TGTGCCAGCAGTGTTACTAGCGGGTATAGCACAGATACGCAGTATTTT
>TRBJ2-3|-|TRBV24-1|TRBD1
CATSDLRTGTGADTQYF
TGTGCCACCAGTGATTTGAGGACCGGGACAGGGGCAGATACGCAGTATTTT
>TRBJ1-2|few|TRBV6-5|-
CASREATDQNYGYTF
TGTGCCAGCAGGGAGGCGACGGACCAAAACTATGGCTACACCTTC
>TRBJ2-3|-|TRBV4-1|-
CASSLGEDSDTQYF
TGCGCCAGCAGCCTTGGAGAGGACTCAGATACGCAGTATTTT
>TRBJ2-7|-|TRBV7-2|TRBD2
CASSSPTSGSYEQYF
TGTGCCAGCAGCTCCCCGACTAGCGGGAGTTACGAGCAGTACTTC
>TRBJ2-2|once|TRBV3-1/TRBV3-2|-
CASSQRSTGELFF
TGTGCCAGCAGCCAACGCAGCACCGGGGAGCTGTTTTTT
>TRBJ1-1|-|TRBV9|-
CASSPPWAGNTEAFF
TGTGCCAGCAGCCCCCCCTGGGCGGGGAACACTGAAGCTTTCTTT
>TRBJ2-7|-|TRBV6-2/TRBV6-3|-
CASSSGIPGEQYF
TGTGCCAGCAGTTCGGGCATCCCGGGGGAGCAGTACTTC
>TRBJ1-5|-|TRBV30|-
CAWSPMGRMNQPQHF
TGTGCCTGGAGTCCAATGGGCCGCATGAATCAGCCCCAGCATTTT
>TRBJ1-3|-|TRBV3-1/TRBV3-2|-
CASSQSGNTIYF
TGTGCCAGCAGCCAATCAGGAAACACCATATATTTT
>TRBJ2-5|-|TRBV7-8|TRBD2
CASSSGLREGSETQYF
TGTGCCAGCAGCTCCGGACTTAGGGAGGGCAGTGAGACCCAGTACTTC
>TRBJ2-3|-|TRBV7-9|TRBD2
CASSLGLAGDTDTQYF
TGTGCCAGCAGCTTAGGGCTAGCGGGGGACACAGATACGCAGTATTTT
>TRBJ1-2|-|TRBV18|TRBD1
CASSPGQGYGYTF
TGTGCCAGTTCCCCGGGACAGGGATATGGCTACACCTTC
>TRBJ2-3|-|TRBV13|-
CASSLGTGLRTTDTQYF
TGTGCCAGCAGCTTAGGGACTGGACTAAGAACCACAGATACGCAGTATTTT
>TRBJ1-2|once|TRBV2|TRBD1
CASSEVQTGAHYGYTF
TGTGCCAGCAGTGAAGTCCAGACAGGGGCGCACTATGGCTACACCTTC
>TRBJ1-2|-|TRBV19|-
CASSIHRSNYGYTF
TGTGCCAGTAGTATACACAGATCTAACTATGGCTACACCTTC
>TRBJ1-2|-|TRBV7-2|TRBD1
CASSTSGQGNYGYTF
TGTGCCAGCAGCACATCGGGACAGGGGAACTATGGCTACACCTTC
>TRBJ2-7|-|TRBV6-6|-
CASSYSSPVSYEQYF
TGTGCCAGCAGTTACTCATCTCCTGTATCCTACGAGCAGTACTTC
>TRBJ1-2|-|TRBV20-1|-
CSVLVPNGYTF
TGCAGTGTACTTGTACCGAATGGCTACACCTTC
>TRBJ2-1|-|TRBV30|TRBD2
CAWSPNSGLAGTNEQFF
TGTGCCTGGAGCCCTAACTCAGGACTAGCGGGGACGAATGAGCAGTTCTTC
>TRBJ1-1|-|TRBV5-8|TRBD1
CASSADRGALTEAFF
TGTGCCAGCAGCGCGGACAGGGGCGCCTTAACTGAAGCTTTCTTT
>TRBJ2-7|-|TRBV9|TRBD1
CASSVADTGGAYEQYF
TGTGCCAGCAGCGTAGCCGATACAGGGGGCGCCTACGAGCAGTACTTC
>TRBJ1-3|-|TRBV7-3|-
CASSRGGVGGNTIYF
TGTGCCAGCAGCCGCGGAGGGGTCGGCGGAAACACCATATATTTT
>TRBJ1-3|once|TRBV25-1|TRBD1
CASSESRNRGGNTIYF
TGTGCCAGCAGTGAATCGAGGAACAGGGGAGGAAACACCATATATTTT
>TRBJ2-1|-|TRBV2|-
CASSKLYNEQFF
TGTGCCAGCAGTAAACTTTACAATGAGCAGTTCTTC
>TRBJ2-3|-|TRBV9|-
CASSVADLADTDTQYF
TGTGCCAGCAGCGTAGCTGACCTAGCTGACACAGATACGCAGTATTTT
>TRBJ2-5|-|TRBV30|TRBD2
CAWSSGLAGETQYF
TGTGCCTGGAGCTCGGGACTAGCGGGGGAGACCCAGTACTTC
>TRBJ1-6|-|TRBV6-5|-
CASNPGESYNSPLHF
TGTGCCAGCAATCCAGGGGAATCCTATAATTCACCCCTCCACTTT
>TRBJ2-2|-|TRBV19|-
CASSLRQANTGELFF
TGTGCCAGTAGTCTTAGACAGGCGAACACCGGGGAGCTGTTTTTT
>TRBJ2-1|-|TRBV24-1|TRBD2
CATSDFSGGIGEQFF
TGTGCCACCAGTGATTTCTCGGGAGGGATAGGTGAGCAGTTCTTC